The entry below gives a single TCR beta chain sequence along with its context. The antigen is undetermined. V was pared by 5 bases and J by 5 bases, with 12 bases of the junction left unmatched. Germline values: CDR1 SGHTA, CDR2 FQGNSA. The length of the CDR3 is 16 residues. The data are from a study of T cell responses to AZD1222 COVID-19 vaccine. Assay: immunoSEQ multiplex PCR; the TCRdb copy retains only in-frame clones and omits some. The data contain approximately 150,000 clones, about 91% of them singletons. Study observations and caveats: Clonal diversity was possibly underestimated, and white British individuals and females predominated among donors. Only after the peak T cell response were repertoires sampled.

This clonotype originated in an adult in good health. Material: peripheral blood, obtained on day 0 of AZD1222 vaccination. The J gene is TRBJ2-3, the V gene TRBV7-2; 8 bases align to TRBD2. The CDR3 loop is CASSPRGGAAIDTQYF. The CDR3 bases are TGTGCCAGCAGCCCACGGGGGGGGGCCGCTATAGATACGCAGTATTTT.